This entry concerns a single TCR beta chain. What it binds is not known. Primers included in the PCR were 60 Vbeta and 13 Jbeta primers. The data were produced by immunoSEQ multiplex PCR, yet TCRdb's version contains in-frame clones alone and is incomplete. The table includes roughly 99,000 clones, roughly 73% detected once. The sample belongs to a study of cytomegalovirus exposure and HLA in healthy donors. Findings and caveats of the study: Cytomegalovirus association was listed for approximately 150 TCR beta chains.

This CDR3 has 16 amino acids. After removal of 4 bases from V and 0 bases from J, the junction contained 9 bases not matched to a gene. Germline V gives CDR1 SGHRS, CDR2 YFSETQ. The clonotype originates from a man aged 30 to 45 in good health and CMV-seronegative. This rearrangement joins TRBV5-1 to TRBJ2-5; TRBD2 aligns across 7 bases. Specimen: PBMCs. CDR3 sequence reads: CASSPGGQENQETQYF. CDR3 nucleotides: TGCGCCAGCAGCCCGGGAGGTCAGGAGAACCAAGAGACCCAGTACTTC. The full variable domain, rest sourced from reference TRBV5-1 and TRBJ2-5, is KAGVTQTPRYLIKTRGQQVTLSCSPISGHRSVSWYQQTPGQGLQFLFEYFSETQRNKGNFPGRFSGRQFSNSRSEMNVSTLELGDSALYLCASSPGGQENQETQYFGPGTRLLVL.